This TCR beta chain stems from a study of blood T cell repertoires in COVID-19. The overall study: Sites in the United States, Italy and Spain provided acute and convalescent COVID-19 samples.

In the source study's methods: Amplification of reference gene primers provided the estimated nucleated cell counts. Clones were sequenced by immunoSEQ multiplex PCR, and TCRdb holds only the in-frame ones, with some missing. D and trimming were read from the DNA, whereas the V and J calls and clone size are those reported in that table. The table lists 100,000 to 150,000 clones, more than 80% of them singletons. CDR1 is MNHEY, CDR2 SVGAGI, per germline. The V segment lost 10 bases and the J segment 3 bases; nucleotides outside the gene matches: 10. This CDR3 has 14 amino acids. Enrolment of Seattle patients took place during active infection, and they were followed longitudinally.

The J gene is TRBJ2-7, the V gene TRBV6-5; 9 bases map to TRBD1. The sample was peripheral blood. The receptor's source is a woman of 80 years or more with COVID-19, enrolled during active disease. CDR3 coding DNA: TGTGCCACCAAGACCGGGACAGGGAACTACGAGCAGTACTTC. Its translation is CATKTGTGNYEQYF.